Listed below are T cell receptor beta chains from one sample, sequenced in a study of blood T cell repertoires in COVID-19. Sequencing was performed with immunoSEQ multiplex PCR; in TCRdb, only in-frame clones are kept and a portion is missing. The data contain about 230,000 clones, about nine tenths of them singletons. Sequenced material: peripheral blood. All receptors come from a man aged 50 to 59 with COVID-19, enrolled during active disease. Each CDR3 is given without its conserved first and last residue. The order of the fields is J gene, D gene, V gene, CDR3 protein. The D gene is left open where the match is weak.

TRBJ2-1 TRBD2 TRBV3-1/TRBV3-2 ASSHSSLAEYNEQF
TRBJ2-3 - TRBV28 ASSLELGRGQRQY
TRBJ2-3 - TRBV11-1 ASSPMGTTDTQY
TRBJ2-7 - TRBV5-5 ASRGVRGDSYEQY
TRBJ1-6 TRBD1 TRBV5-1 ASSYGTGSSPLH
TRBJ2-7 TRBD2 TRBV29-1 SVGGLAGVLSEQY
TRBJ1-1 TRBD1 TRBV7-3 ASSLNAGTGTEAF
TRBJ1-4 - TRBV7-8 ASSLAWGINEKLF
TRBJ2-1 TRBD1 TRBV7-9 ASSLGQGGSYNEQF
TRBJ1-2 - TRBV6-5 ASNRGQGYGGYT
TRBJ1-6 - TRBV10-3 AIRQANSPLH
TRBJ1-4 TRBD1 TRBV19 ASSEPGQTNEKLF
TRBJ1-1 TRBD1 TRBV18 ASSPQGQQNTEAF
TRBJ1-5 - TRBV21-1 ANPPPRDREGNQPQH
TRBJ2-3 TRBD2 TRBV2 ASTTGLAGTDTQY
TRBJ1-2 - TRBV6-1 ASSEGQDNYGYT
TRBJ2-1 TRBD2 TRBV6-5 ASSTLSGSTGEQF
TRBJ1-6 TRBD1 TRBV7-2 ASSLVWTGDSPLH
TRBJ1-2 TRBD1 TRBV30 ADYQTGFGYT
TRBJ2-3 TRBD2 TRBV15 ATSRAGTMADTQY
TRBJ2-5 TRBD2 TRBV11-2 ASSPTTSGGQETQY
TRBJ2-1 TRBD2 TRBV7-9 ASSSRLAGKNEQF
TRBJ1-2 TRBD1 TRBV7-2 ASSLDRVHGYT
TRBJ2-5 TRBD2 TRBV7-9 ASSYGLAGVKETQY
TRBJ1-6 - TRBV5-1 ASSLNPGTGDSPLH
TRBJ2-7 TRBD1 TRBV15 ATSRAADRDHEQY
TRBJ1-6 TRBD1 TRBV7-3 ASSPGTADSPLH
TRBJ2-7 TRBD1 TRBV19 ASSITGTASYEQY